One T cell receptor (beta chain) is described in this entry. This sample stems from a study of tumour-infiltrating T cells in Burkitt lymphoma. Study in general: Repertoire clonality predicted overall and progression-free survival.

The CDR3 runs to 15 residues. Trimming removed 1 base from V and 7 bases from J, with 14 bases in between. Germline CDR1 is MNHNS and CDR2 is SASEGT. Generated by immunoSEQ multiplex PCR, the TCRdb table keeps only in-frame clones and is missing some. The sample includes more than 8,500 clones, more than 55% of them seen just once. The source material was tumor tissue. The chain joins TRBV6-1 to TRBJ1-5; D unclear. The receptor comes from a human donor with diffuse large B-cell lymphoma. Here the CDR3 reads CASSEVGNARQPQHF. The CDR3 region has the DNA TGTGCCAGCAGTGAAGTTGGGAACGCGCGGCAGCCCCAGCATTTT.